Listed below are T cell receptor beta chains from one sample, sequenced in a study of cytomegalovirus exposure and HLA in healthy donors. Produced via immunoSEQ multiplex PCR; TCRdb's table is partial and in-frame only. Altogether 200,000 to 250,000 clones are present, roughly four fifths being singletons, with the ten largest covering 0.58%. Input material: PBMCs. The receptors here all came from a woman aged 40 to 50 in good health and CMV-seronegative. The CDR3 runs from the conserved cysteine through the conserved F or W. Fields, in order: V gene, J gene, clone size, D gene, CDR3 DNA, CDR3 protein. The D gene is left open where the match is weak. Some rows mark clone size as missing; the rest say once, few, many or name a class of expanded clone.

TRBV19,TRBJ2-7,-,TRBD2,TGTGCCAGTAGTATAGCGGGGGGAAACGAGCAGTACTTC,CASSIAGGNEQYF
TRBV20-1,TRBJ2-1,-,-,TGCAGTGCGGAGTGGGTGAATGAGCAGTTCTTC,CSAEWVNEQFF
TRBV6-5,TRBJ1-4,-,-,TGTGCCAGCAGTTACTCGGGCCGGGAAAAACTGTTTTTT,CASSYSGREKLFF
TRBV18,TRBJ2-7,-,TRBD1,TGTGCCAGCTCACCAAAGGACAGGGATAACGAGCAGTACTTC,CASSPKDRDNEQYF
TRBV28,TRBJ1-2,-,-,TGTGCCAGCAGAGTGGACAGACTCTATGGCTACACCTTC,CASRVDRLYGYTF
TRBV5-1,TRBJ1-1,-,-,TGCGCCAGCAGCTCGAGAGGGATTCCGAACACTGAAGCTTTCTTT,CASSSRGIPNTEAFF
TRBV11-2,TRBJ2-1,few,-,TGTGCCAGCAGCCCAGAGGTACCGCTATCCTCCTACAATGAGCAGTTCTTC,CASSPEVPLSSYNEQFF
TRBV7-9,TRBJ1-2,-,-,TGTTCCAGCAGCTTAGGGGGAGGGCAGCATTACCCTACGGGCTACACCTTC,CSSSLGGGQHYPTGYTF
TRBV30,TRBJ1-5,-,-,TGTGCCTGGAGCGCCGAGAACAATCAGCCCCAGCATTTT,CAWSAENNQPQHF
TRBV6-5,TRBJ1-5,-,TRBD1,TGTGCCAGCAGTGGGACAGGGGGCAATCAGCCCCAGCATTTT,CASSGTGGNQPQHF
TRBV19,TRBJ2-3,-,TRBD2,TGTGCCAGTAGTGCCAGCGGGGGGAAGAGCGGTACGCAGTATTTT,CASSASGGKSGTQYF
TRBV11-2,TRBJ1-4,once,-,TGTGCCAGCAGCTTGGGGGGACGAGAAAAACTGTTTTTT,CASSLGGREKLFF
TRBV23-1,TRBJ1-1,-,TRBD1,TGCGCCAGCAGTCCTAATCACCGGGACAGGTCAGGCACTGAAGCTTTCTTT,CASSPNHRDRSGTEAFF
TRBV28,TRBJ1-1,-,TRBD1,TGTGCCAGCAGTTCGGACAGGGGGGCTGAAGCTTTCTTT,CASSSDRGAEAFF
TRBV6-5,TRBJ2-7,-,TRBD2,TGTGTCAGCAGTACTAGCGGGGGCTCATACGAGCAGTACTTC,CVSSTSGGSYEQYF
TRBV5-1,TRBJ2-7,once,-,TGCGCCAGCAGCTGGGGGCAGGGGATCGAGCAGTACTTC,CASSWGQGIEQYF
TRBV11-3,TRBJ2-7,once,-,TGTGCCAGCAGTCAAACCACTACCGAGCAGTACTTC,CASSQTTTEQYF
TRBV7-2,TRBJ2-2,-,-,TGTGCCAGCAGCGCCGGAGACACCGGGGAGCTGTTTTTT,CASSAGDTGELFF
TRBV7-3,TRBJ2-6,-,TRBD1,TGTGCCAGCAGCTTAACAGACAGGGGGCGCGGGGCCAACGTCCTGACTTTC,CASSLTDRGRGANVLTF
TRBV15,TRBJ1-2,-,-,TGTGCCACCAGCAGAGATTGGGAGGGAGCTGGCTACACCTTC,CATSRDWEGAGYTF
TRBV25-1,TRBJ1-4,few,-,TGTGCCAGCAGTGTGGGGGCGGACGAAAAAAAACTGTTTTTT,CASSVGADEKKLFF
TRBV4-2,TRBJ1-2,once,-,TGTGCCAGCAGCCAAGGACTTTCTAACTATGGCTACACCTTC,CASSQGLSNYGYTF
TRBV27,TRBJ2-3,-,TRBD2,TGTGCCAGCAGTTTCCTAGCGGCTAGCACAGATACGCAGTATTTT,CASSFLAASTDTQYF
TRBV28,TRBJ1-2,-,TRBD1,TGTGCCAGCAGTCCCGACAGGGCGTCATATGGCTACACCTTC,CASSPDRASYGYTF
TRBV15,TRBJ1-1,-,-,TGTGCCACCAGCGTCCAGGGGAACACTGAAGCTTTCTTT,CATSVQGNTEAFF
TRBV5-6,TRBJ2-2,-,TRBD2,TGTGCCAGCAGCTTTTCTACTAGCGGGGTCGGGGAGCTGTTTTTT,CASSFSTSGVGELFF
TRBV7-2,TRBJ1-1,few,TRBD1,TGTGCCAGCAGCTTAGCCCGACAGGGGACTGAAGCTTTCTTT,CASSLARQGTEAFF
TRBV25-1,TRBJ1-5,-,TRBD1,TGTGCCAGCACCAGGGGGAATCAGCCCCAGCATTTT,CASTRGNQPQHF